One sample yielded the 30 T cell receptor beta chains listed below, sequenced in a study of shared clonotypes between healthy human individuals. Sequencing was performed with immunoSEQ multiplex PCR; in TCRdb, only in-frame clones are kept and a portion is missing. The table has about 820,000 clones, 90% to 95% seen once. Naive CD8 cells lacked CD45RO and underwent positive selection for CCR7, leaving out terminally differentiated effector memory CD45RA+ cells. Sequenced input: naive CD8+ T cells sorted from blood. The receptors shown here come from a man aged 25-40 years in good health.

The CDR3 is CASSSNRDGEFYEQYF. The CDR3 nucleotides are TGTGCCAGCAGTTCGAACCGGGACGGTGAATTCTACGAGCAGTACTTC. This chain uses TRBV27 with TRBJ2-7; D possibly uses TRBD1 or TRBD2 (5 bases each). Trimming shortened V by 4 bases and J by 3 bases, and 19 bases separated the two germline ends. Per the germline V gene, CDR1 is MNHEY and CDR2 is SMNVEV (reference sequence). The CDR3 totals 16 residues.

The genes are TRBV28 and TRBJ2-7; D not resolved. The V end lost 6 bases, the J end lost 0 bases, and 12 bases lay between the germline ends. CDR3 length equals 14 residues. In germline, CDR1 is MDHEN, CDR2 SYDVKM. This CDR3 reads CASSPRVSSYEQYF. CDR3 bases: TGTGCCAGCAGCCCTAGAGTCAGCTCCTACGAGCAGTACTTC. The variable domain in full, with the rest retrieved from reference TRBV28 and TRBJ2-7, is DVKVTQSSRYLVKRTGEKVFLECVQDMDHENMFWYRQDPGLGLRLIYFSYDVKMKEKGDIPEGYSVSREKKERFSLILESASTNQTSMYLCASSPRVSSYEQYFGPGTRLTVT.

V and J are TRBV2 and TRBJ2-5, with 9 positions matching TRBD2. Germline trimming cut 4 bases from V and 5 bases from J; bases unmatched to any gene: 11. Per germline, CDR1 SNHLY and CDR2 FYNNEI. This CDR3 comprises 16 residues. The CDR3 is CASSAPSGERRETQYF. CDR3 DNA sequence: TGTGCCAGCAGTGCCCCTAGCGGGGAGAGACGTGAGACCCAGTACTTC.

This clone has just one count. This rearrangement joins TRBV5-1 to TRBJ1-4; tentatively, D is TRBD1 (5 bases). The CDR3 has 17 residues. Trimming stripped 4 bases from V and 1 base from J, with 17 bases between. Germline CDR1 and CDR2: SGHRS and YFSETQ. The CDR3 region is CASSPDPGEETNEKLFF. The DNA for the CDR3 is TGCGCCAGCAGCCCCGACCCGGGGGAGGAAACTAATGAAAAACTGTTTTTT.

The V and J genes are TRBV7-9 and TRBJ1-5; D unresolved. CDR1 and CDR2 (germline): SEHNR, FQNEAQ (reference sequence). CDR3 length: 14 residues. V dropped 1 base and J dropped 6 bases, with 10 bases sitting between them. CDR3 in DNA: TGTGCCAGCAGCTTAGTTGCGGGATCTCAGCCCCAGCATTTT. Its translation: CASSLVAGSQPQHF.

J is TRBJ2-3 and V is TRBV6-5, with D unresolved. CDR1 is MNHEY and CDR2 is SVGAGI in the germline V gene. This CDR3 spans 14 amino acids. Deletions cut 5 bases from V and 1 base from J, with 10 bases between. CDR3 nucleotide sequence: TGTGCCAGCAGTCCTTTGGACCGCACAGATACGCAGTATTTT. This codes for CASSPLDRTDTQYF.

Remarks on this clone: The same CDR3 can be traced to other DNA sequences in this sample. The V call is TRBV4-1, the J call TRBJ2-7, with D tentatively TRBD1 (6 bases). This CDR3 comprises 13 residues. CDR1 is MGHRA, CDR2 YSYEKL, per germline. The V end was cut by 3 bases, the J end by 4 bases, with 10 bases between. DNA of the CDR3: TGCGCCAGCAGCCAGGGTACAGGGTACGAGCAGTACTTC. It specifies CASSQGTGYEQYF.

This clone was recorded only once. The rearrangement joins TRBV27 to TRBJ1-1; D is unresolved. V was pared by 6 bases and J by 1 base, with 12 bases between. Looked up from germline, CDR1 is MNHEY and CDR2 is SMNVEV (reference sequence). CDR3 size: 14 residues. The CDR3 here is CASSSHLENTEAFF. CDR3 bases: TGTGCCAGCAGCTCCCATCTAGAGAACACTGAAGCTTTCTTT.

This chain connects TRBV7-2 to TRBJ2-7; D is possibly TRBD1 (5 bases). From germline, CDR1 is SGHTA and CDR2 FQGNSA. Trimming shortened V by 0 bases and J by 5 bases, and 17 bases separated the two germline ends. This CDR3 is built from 16 residues. The chain's CDR3 is CASSLARTWATNEQYF. DNA of the CDR3: TGTGCCAGCAGCTTAGCTAGGACATGGGCGACAAACGAGCAGTACTTC. Using reference TRBV7-2 and TRBJ2-7 for the parts outside the CDR3, the full variable domain is GAGVSQSPSNKVTEKGKDVELRCDPISGHTALYWYRQSLGQGLEFLIYFQGNSAPDKSGLPSDRFSAERTGGSVSTLTIQRTQQEDSAVYLCASSLARTWATNEQYFGPGTRLTVT.

This chain uses TRBV7-9 with TRBJ2-1; no definite D call. Trimming stripped 1 base from V and 13 bases from J, with 11 bases between. This CDR3 contains 12 residues. The V gene's germline CDR1 is SEHNR and CDR2 FQNEAQ (reference sequence). The CDR3 DNA reads as TGTGCCAGCAGCTTAGAAAAGGCGGTACAGTTCTTC. Translation: CASSLEKAVQFF.

This clone was detected only once. V is TRBV7-6 and J is TRBJ1-5; unclear D gene. The germline V gene encodes CDR1 SGHVS and CDR2 FNYEAQ. The CDR3 is made up of 14 amino acids. V lost 1 base, J lost 6 bases, and 10 bases lay in between. CDR3 residues: CASSLGERGQPQHF. CDR3 DNA: TGTGCCAGCAGCTTAGGGGAAAGAGGTCAGCCCCAGCATTTT.

V gene TRBV27 combines with J gene TRBJ1-5, with 7 positions matching TRBD1. J was trimmed by 3 bases and V by 4 bases; bases with no gene match: 3. Germline values: CDR1 MNHEY, CDR2 SMNVEV (reference sequence). The CDR3 loop spans 14 amino acids. CDR3 sequence: CASSWGQYNQPQHF. The CDR3, as DNA: TGTGCCAGCAGTTGGGGACAGTACAATCAGCCCCAGCATTTT.

The chain uses TRBV4-3 and TRBJ2-7; D not certain. CDR1 is LGHNA, CDR2 YSLEER, per germline. V lost 0 bases and J 4 bases, leaving 10 bases between the germline ends. The CDR3 contains 14 residues. The CDR3 sequence is CASSQEAAKYEQYF. In nucleotides, the CDR3 is TGCGCCAGCAGCCAAGAGGCGGCAAAATACGAGCAGTACTTC.

This clone was recorded only once. The chain couples TRBV7-6 to TRBJ2-1; the D gene could be TRBD1 or TRBD2 (5 bases each). Per germline, CDR1 SGHVS and CDR2 FNYEAQ. Trimming took 7 bases from V and 10 from J, leaving 23 bases between them. There are 15 residues in the CDR3. CDR3 protein: CASIIGVGGSGEQFF. The CDR3 nucleotides read TGTGCCAGCATCATAGGGGTTGGAGGATCTGGGGAGCAGTTCTTC.

This chain uses TRBV7-9 with TRBJ1-4; D gene ambiguous. The germline V and J ends were trimmed by 8 bases and 8 bases, with 9 bases remaining between them. The germline V gene encodes CDR1 SEHNR and CDR2 FQNEAQ (reference sequence). The length of the CDR3 is 11 residues. The CDR3 bases are TGTGCCAGCTCCACACCCGAAAAACTGTTTTTT. This encodes CASSTPEKLFF.

J is TRBJ1-5 and V is TRBV23-1; D not resolved. TRBV23-1 counts as an open reading frame of uncertain function. The V end was cut by 3 bases, the J end by 2 bases, with 8 bases between. This CDR3 contains 14 residues. CDR3 sequence: CASSHVMGNQPQHF. The CDR3 region has the DNA TGCGCCAGCAGTCACGTAATGGGCAATCAGCCCCAGCATTTT.

The chain uses TRBV13 and TRBJ2-7; 8 nucleotides align to TRBD1. The germline CDR1 and CDR2 sequences are PRHDT and FYEKMQ (reference sequence). Losses at the gene ends were 5 bases for V and 3 bases for J; bases not matched to a gene: 6. There are 14 residues in the CDR3. CDR3 coding DNA: TGTGCCAGCAGCACACGACAGGGGAACTACGAGCAGTACTTC. Amino acid sequence: CASSTRQGNYEQYF.

In its sample, this clone was seen a few times. This chain uses TRBV9 with TRBJ2-7; no clear D gene. Germline CDR1 SGDLS, CDR2 YYNGEE. V was clipped by 4 bases and J by 5 bases, with 13 bases between them. The CDR3 sequence is 13 residues long. CDR3 DNA: TGTGCCAGCAGCTTGGGGATAGACGACGAGCAGTACTTC. It yields the protein CASSLGIDDEQYF. The full variable domain, completed using reference TRBV9 and TRBJ2-7, is DSGVTQTPKHLITATGQRVTLRCSPRSGDLSVYWYQQSLDQGLQFLIQYYNGEERAKGNILERFSAQQFPDLHSELNLSSLELGDSALYFCASSLGIDDEQYFGPGTRLTVT.

V is TRBV13 and J is TRBJ2-1, with D perhaps TRBD1 (5 bases). Germline lookup yields CDR1 PRHDT and CDR2 FYEKMQ (reference sequence). CDR3 size: 13 residues. The germline V and J ends were trimmed by 1 base and 11 bases, with 12 bases remaining between them. Here the CDR3 reads CASSLDLDNQQFF. Here the CDR3 DNA reads TGTGCCAGCAGCTTAGATCTGGACAACCAGCAGTTCTTC.

The V call is TRBV10-3, the J call TRBJ1-5; D not resolved. Trimming shortened V by 0 bases and J by 7 bases, and 13 bases separated the two germline ends. Germline lookup yields CDR1 ENHRY and CDR2 SYGVKD. There are 15 residues in the CDR3. The CDR3 sequence: CAISESDGSRQPQHF. The CDR3 DNA reads TGTGCCATCAGTGAGTCGGACGGATCGAGGCAGCCCCAGCATTTT.

The rearrangement links TRBV29-1 to TRBJ2-7, with 9 bases that match TRBD2. CDR3 size: 15 residues. Germline lookup yields CDR1 SQVTM and CDR2 ANQGSEA. The V and J ends lost 1 base and 3 bases, in that order; junction bases with no gene match: 7. The CDR3 region has the DNA TGCAGCGTTGAAGGGGCTAGCGGGATCCTCTACGAGCAGTACTTC. Protein: CSVEGASGILYEQYF.

The V gene is TRBV27, the J gene TRBJ2-5; D perhaps matches TRBD1 (6 bases). The J call may be incorrect, as the DNA end agrees better with TRBJ2-7. The CDR3 is made up of 19 amino acids. Germline CDR1 MNHEY, CDR2 SMNVEV (reference sequence). CDR3: CASHKIRRGIRSLGYEQYF. For the CDR3, the DNA is TGTGCCAGTCATAAGATACGAAGGGGGATACGGAGTCTAGGGTACGAGCAGTACTTC.

In regard to this clone: The sample carries other DNA sequences with the same CDR3. The chain couples TRBV10-3 to TRBJ1-1, with D unclear. The CDR3 length is 13 residues. With 2 bases removed from V and 1 base from J, the gap between germline ends came to 5 bases. Germline V lookup: CDR1 ENHRY, CDR2 SYGVKD. CDR3 nucleotides: TGTGCCATCAGTGAGAAGGGGAACACTGAAGCTTTCTTT. Translation: CAISEKGNTEAFF.

The chain recombines TRBV7-2 with TRBJ1-4; 7 bases are a match to TRBD1. The CDR3 consists of 15 residues. V shed 5 bases, J shed 6 bases, and the junction held 9 bases outside the gene matches. Germline V gives CDR1 SGHTA, CDR2 FQGNSA. The CDR3 DNA follows: TGTGCCAGCAGCCCAGACAGGGCCCCCTATGAAAAACTGTTTTTT. It yields the protein CASSPDRAPYEKLFF. Full variable domain (missing parts from reference TRBV7-2 and TRBJ1-4): GAGVSQSPSNKVTEKGKDVELRCDPISGHTALYWYRQSLGQGLEFLIYFQGNSAPDKSGLPSDRFSAERTGGSVSTLTIQRTQQEDSAVYLCASSPDRAPYEKLFFGSGTQLSVL.

The chain carries TRBV2 and TRBJ2-2; 8 positions agree with TRBD1. This CDR3 spans 13 amino acids. Losses at the gene ends were 8 bases for V and 5 bases for J; bases not matched to a gene: 4. In germline, CDR1 is SNHLY, CDR2 FYNNEI. The CDR3 region has the DNA TGTGCCAGCTCCAGGGGGCCGACCGGGGAGCTGTTTTTT. Translated, it gives CASSRGPTGELFF.

The chain couples TRBV7-6 to TRBJ2-7; 10 bases are a match to TRBD1. The CDR3 length is 15 residues. The germline CDR1 and CDR2 sequences are SGHVS and FNYEAQ. J gave up 3 bases and V 4 bases, and 6 bases lay outside the gene matches. Written as DNA, the CDR3 is TGTGCCAGCAGCTACCGGGACAGGGGCATCTACGAGCAGTACTTC. Translating it yields CASSYRDRGIYEQYF.

The chain carries TRBV29-1 and TRBJ2-6; 7 bases line up with TRBD1. Germline lookup yields CDR1 SQVTM and CDR2 ANQGSEA. V was pared by 3 bases and J by 2 bases, with 4 bases of the junction left unmatched. This CDR3 has 15 residues. CDR3 loop: CSVEMTGTGANVLTF. The CDR3 DNA is TGCAGCGTTGAGATGACAGGGACTGGGGCCAACGTCCTGACTTTC. Full variable domain (remainder filled in from reference TRBV29-1 and TRBJ2-6): SAVISQKPSRDICQRGTSLTIQCQVDSQVTMMFWYRQQPGQSLTLIATANQGSEATYESGFVIDKFPISRPNLTFSTLTVSNMSPEDSSIYLCSVEMTGTGANVLTFGAGSRLTVL.

This sequence joins TRBV2 and TRBJ2-5; TRBD2 is a possible D gene (6 bases). This CDR3 is built from 10 residues. Germline values: CDR1 SNHLY, CDR2 FYNNEI. The chain's CDR3 is CVGSGETQYF. CDR3 coding DNA: TGTGTGGGGAGCGGGGAGACCCAGTACTTC.

The chain is built from TRBV29-1 and TRBJ1-2; 7 bases align to TRBD1. The CDR3 covers 13 residues. Germline V gene data show CDR1 as SQVTM and CDR2 as ANQGSEA. V shed 5 bases and J 2 bases; nucleotides not matched to a gene: 5. The CDR3 region is CSVSGTANYGYTF. CDR3 bases: TGCAGCGTTTCCGGGACAGCCAACTATGGCTACACCTTC.

The chain is built from TRBV5-5 and TRBJ2-3, with D possibly matching TRBD2 (5 bases). Trimming cost V 4 bases and J 2 bases, with 11 bases left between them. Germline-derived CDR1 and CDR2 are SGHKS and YYEKEE (reference sequence). CDR3 length: 14 amino acids. The CDR3 DNA is TGTGCCAGCAGCCCAGAGGACTTCACAGATACGCAGTATTTT. Translation gives CASSPEDFTDTQYF.